The T cell receptor (beta chain) under discussion was sequenced for a study of T cell repertoires in cytomegalovirus infection. TCRdb re-derived calls from the reads in MiXCR, one entry per CDR3 protein. The data hold 900,000 to 950,000 distinct CDR3 sequences, with approximately 31% observed a single time. V lost 0 bases, J lost 7 bases, and 19 bases lay in between. The CDR3 runs 16 residues. CDR1 is DFQATT and CDR2 is SNEGSKA in the germline V gene (reference sequence). This clonotype was seen a few times. Its matching antigen is unknown. The V call is TRBV20-1, the J call TRBJ2-1, with no clear D. Material: cultured CD8+ T cells from PBMCs, obtained from culture after CMV antigen stimulation. The TCR sequence derives from a human donor in good health (CMV status not recorded). Some clones in this sample may be carry-over from other donors' samples. In DNA form, the CDR3 reads TGCAGTGCTAGAGATCTAACCTCCCCCCTACCTAATGAGCAGTTCTTC. This translates into CSARDLTSPLPNEQFF.